This T cell receptor beta chain was sequenced in a study of blood T cell repertoires in COVID-19. Whole-study context: Italy, Spain and the United States were the sources of the convalescent and acute COVID-19 samples. The cDNA or gDNA used as material had been derived from T cells, B-cell-depleted T cells, or PBMCs.

Per the authors' pipeline: Reference gene primers were amplified, and this amplification served to estimate nucleated cell counts. Clones were sequenced by immunoSEQ multiplex PCR, and TCRdb holds only the in-frame ones, with some missing. V and J calls plus clone size are reproduced from that table; the DNA served to infer D and trimming. This table holds about 150,000 clones, approximately 85% found once. CDR3 length: 14 residues. V lost 0 bases and J 5 bases, leaving 11 bases between the germline ends. The V gene's germline CDR1 is SGHKS and CDR2 YYEKEE (reference sequence). Patients at the Seattle site were enrolled during active infection and followed longitudinally. This clone was detected many times.

The TCR was taken from a woman aged 60-75 years with COVID-19, enrolled during active disease. The sequenced sample was peripheral blood. The chain combines TRBV5-5 with TRBJ2-5; possible D gene TRBD1, 5 bases. CDR3 protein: CASSLGQPGETQYF. The DNA of the CDR3 is TGTGCCAGCAGCTTGGGACAGCCAGGGGAGACCCAGTACTTC. Drawing the rest from reference TRBV5-5 and TRBJ2-5, the complete variable domain is DAGVTQSPTHLIKTRGQQVTLRCSPISGHKSVSWYQQVLGQGPQFIFQYYEKEERGRGNFPDRFSARQFPNYSSELNVNALLLGDSALYLCASSLGQPGETQYFGPGTRLLVL.